The 20 T cell receptor beta chains presented below share a single source sample, sequenced in a study of CD8+CD57+ T cells in acquired aplastic anemia. Using genomic DNA as the template, TCR beta VDJ and CDR3 profiling was carried out. TCRdb re-called the reads through MiXCR, storing one row per CDR3 protein. The data contain some 120,000 distinct CDR3 sequences, around 46% of them singletons. Sequenced: sorted CD4+, CD8+, or CD8+CD57+ T cells (not recorded which) from PBMCs. These TCRs come from a human donor in good health, serving as a control.

The genes are TRBV19 and TRBJ2-3; the D gene is possibly TRBD2 (6 bases). The CDR3 contains 12 residues. The V and J ends lost 3 bases and 5 bases respectively, with 6 bases between them. Germline V gene lookup returns CDR1 LNHDA and CDR2 SQIVND (reference sequence). The CDR3 nucleotides are TGTGCCAGTAGTATGGGGGGAGATACGCAGTATTTT. Its protein product is CASSMGGDTQYF.

This clonotype was counted at least ten times. This chain uses TRBV4-2 with TRBJ2-5; 10 nucleotides agree with TRBD2. This CDR3 has 14 residues. Per germline, CDR1 LGHNA and CDR2 YNFKEQ. Trimming removed 4 bases from V and 5 bases from J; junction bases left unmatched: 4. This CDR3 reads CASSLSGGGETQYF. The CDR3 DNA follows: TGTGCCAGCAGCCTAAGCGGGGGGGGGGAGACCCAGTACTTC.

This clonotype was counted at least ten times. J is TRBJ1-2 and V is TRBV18; D is unresolved. Germline-derived CDR1 and CDR2 are KGHSH and LQKENI. CDR3 length equals 15 residues. Between the trimmed V and J ends, which lost 1 base and 7 bases, there was a span of 16 bases. The CDR3 sequence: CASSPQPSGGGGYTF. The CDR3 DNA follows: TGTGCCAGCTCACCACAACCATCAGGAGGTGGTGGCTACACCTTC.

The V and J genes are TRBV24-1 and TRBJ2-3; 10 nucleotides align to TRBD2. Germline V gene lookup returns CDR1 KGHDR and CDR2 SFDVKD. The CDR3 length is 13 residues. Losses at the gene ends were 7 bases for V and 12 bases for J; bases not matched to a gene: 9. CDR3 sequence (DNA): TGTGCCACCAGAGCGGGGGGGAGGGAGACCCAGTATTTT. This encodes CATRAGGRETQYF.

This clonotype was detected only once. The gene calls are TRBV24-1 and TRBJ2-3; 11 bases fit TRBD2. V shed 3 bases, J shed 8 bases, and the junction held 18 bases outside the gene matches. This CDR3 region has 19 residues. The germline gives CDR1 KGHDR, CDR2 SFDVKD. The chain's CDR3 is CATSDQTTSGLAVKGTQYF. The CDR3 bases are TGTGCCACCAGTGATCAAACTACATCGGGACTAGCGGTTAAAGGTACGCAGTATTTT.

This clonotype has more than one count but fewer than ten. This sequence may be a read error, since a much larger clone differs from it by one base. V is TRBV5-4 and J is TRBJ2-7; perhaps TRBD2 as D (6 bases). The CDR3 covers 15 residues. The germline gives CDR1 SGHNT, CDR2 YYREEE (reference sequence). With 9 bases removed from V and 5 bases from J, the gap between germline ends came to 24 bases. This chain's CDR3 is CANSLPRGDHHEQYF. DNA of the CDR3: TGTGCCAACAGTCTCCCCCGCGGGGACCATCACGAGCAGTACTTC.

V is TRBV7-8 and J is TRBJ1-1; 10 nucleotides agree with TRBD1. Per germline, CDR1 SGHVS and CDR2 FQNEAQ. Unmatched junction bases numbered 10, after V lost 5 bases and J lost 10 bases. This CDR3 comprises 14 residues. The CDR3 nucleotides read TGTGCCAGCAGCATTTCCGGGACAGGGGCAGTAGCTTTCTTT. It codes for CASSISGTGAVAFF. Based on the CDR3 plus reference TRBV7-8 and TRBJ1-1, the full variable domain is GAGVSQSPRYKVAKRGQDVALRCDPISGHVSLFWYQQALGQGPEFLTYFQNEAQLDKSGLPSDRFFAERPEGSVSTLKIQRTQQEDSAVYLCASSISGTGAVAFFGQGTRLTVV.

This clonotype was picked up many times. The chain links TRBV29-1 to TRBJ2-7; D is undetermined. The V gene lost 4 bases and the J gene lost 0 bases, with 7 bases spanning the gap. This CDR3 contains 12 residues. Looked up from germline, CDR1 is SQVTM and CDR2 is ANQGSEA. In nucleotides, the CDR3 is TGCAGCGTTGCTTTTAGCTCCTACGAGCAGTACTTC. Its translation: CSVAFSSYEQYF.

This rearrangement joins TRBV20-1 to TRBJ1-2; D gene uncertain. This CDR3 has 13 amino acids. Germline-derived CDR1 and CDR2 are DFQATT and SNEGSKA (reference sequence). Trimming pared 1 base from V and 1 base from J, leaving 7 bases between. The CDR3 DNA reads TGCAGTGCTAGAGTGGGCCTTAACTATGGCTACACCTTC. Its protein product is CSARVGLNYGYTF.

Here the CDR3 reads CASSFGESSYNSPLHF. In DNA form, the CDR3 reads TGTGCCAGCAGCTTCGGCGAGAGCTCCTATAATTCACCCCTCCACTTT. The chain recombines TRBV7-6 with TRBJ1-6; D is undetermined. The CDR3 spans 16 residues. Germline values: CDR1 SGHVS, CDR2 FNYEAQ. Deletions cut 3 bases from V and 0 bases from J, with 9 bases between.

At least ten counts were recorded for this clonotype. The chain combines TRBV6-5 with TRBJ1-5; 8 nucleotides match TRBD1. V lost 0 bases to trimming and J lost 2 bases; unmatched junction nucleotides: 0. CDR1 is MNHEY, CDR2 SVGAGI, per germline. There are 15 residues in the CDR3. The CDR3 region has the DNA TGTGCCAGCAGTTACTCGGGACAGGGCAATCAGCCCCAGCATTTT. This translates into CASSYSGQGNQPQHF.

This clonotype was counted at least ten times. A read error may account for a junction end that differs from germline. V usage is TRBV20-1 and J usage is TRBJ1-4, with 8 nucleotides matching TRBD1. This CDR3 spans 13 amino acids. Germline V gene lookup returns CDR1 DFQATT and CDR2 SNEGSKA (reference sequence). The CDR3 DNA reads TGCAGTGCATCTGACAGGGGACGATTTACAATGTTATTT. Translating gives CSASDRGRFTMLF.

V is TRBV2 and J is TRBJ1-5; D gene ambiguous. CDR1 and CDR2 from the germline V gene are SNHLY and FYNNEI. The CDR3 length is 13 residues. Trimming pared 5 bases from V and 5 bases from J, leaving 10 bases between. CDR3 in DNA: TGTGCCAGCAGTCCATGGTATGATCAGCCCCAGCATTTT. It yields the protein CASSPWYDQPQHF.

V gene TRBV19 combines with J gene TRBJ1-5; D ambiguous. Deletions cut 9 bases from V and 2 bases from J, with 17 bases between. This CDR3 spans 15 amino acids. From germline, CDR1 is LNHDA and CDR2 SQIVND (reference sequence). The CDR3 DNA is TGTGCCAGCATCCCACGGGGTGAGGGCAATCAGCCCCAGCATTTT. This gives the protein CASIPRGEGNQPQHF.

This clonotype was observed at least ten times. The chain couples TRBV6-1 to TRBJ1-3, with 7 nucleotides matching TRBD1. CDR3 length: 16 amino acids. The junction had 9 bases not matched to a gene; V was cut back by 6 bases and J by 1 base. The germline V gene has CDR1 MNHNS and CDR2 SASEGT. The CDR3 DNA is TGTGCCAGCAGATTGACAGGGCTGGGGTCTGGAAACACCATATATTTT. It encodes CASRLTGLGSGNTIYF.

The table lists this clonotype with a few counts. This chain connects TRBV3-1 to TRBJ1-2, with 11 bases lining up with TRBD1. The ends lost 4 bases at V and 5 bases at J; junction bases unmatched: 3. The CDR3 length is 14 residues. Per germline, CDR1 LGHDT and CDR2 YNNKEL (reference sequence). Here the CDR3 DNA reads TGTGCCAGCAGCCCTCGGGACAGGGGGTATGGCTACACCTTC. Translation: CASSPRDRGYGYTF.

This CDR3 is CASSLVEGGTEAFF. The CDR3 region has the DNA TGTGCCAGCAGCTTAGTGGAGGGGGGCACTGAAGCTTTCTTT. The chain employs TRBV7-2 and TRBJ1-1, with D perhaps TRBD1 (6 bases). Trimming pared 1 base from V and 4 bases from J, leaving 10 bases between. The CDR3 contains 14 residues. Germline CDR1 and CDR2: SGHTA and FQGNSA.

CDR3 nucleotides: TGTGCCAGCAGCGTAGGGCGAGCGGGGGGCACAGATACGCAGTATTTT. Translating it yields CASSVGRAGGTDTQYF. The chain joins TRBV9 to TRBJ2-3, with 8 bases that match TRBD2. Germline loops: CDR1 SGDLS, CDR2 YYNGEE. The CDR3 contains 16 residues. The V and J ends lost 0 bases and 1 base, in that order; junction bases with no gene match: 4.

This chain links TRBV2 with TRBJ1-4; D call uncertain. Between the trimmed V and J ends, which lost 6 bases and 8 bases, there was a span of 7 bases. CDR1 and CDR2 from the germline V gene are SNHLY and FYNNEI. The length of the CDR3 is 11 residues. CDR3: CASSEQEKLFF. CDR3 nucleotide sequence: TGTGCCAGCAGCGAACAAGAAAAACTGTTTTTT.

This clonotype is classed as medium-sized. The chain links TRBV15 to TRBJ1-2; 8 bases agree with TRBD1. V lost 2 bases and J lost 4; bases outside the gene matches: 3. The CDR3 totals 14 residues. From germline, CDR1 is LNHNV and CDR2 YYDKDF (reference sequence). The CDR3 protein is CATSRTGGGYGYTF. Written as DNA, the CDR3 is TGTGCCACCAGCAGAACAGGGGGAGGCTATGGCTACACCTTC.